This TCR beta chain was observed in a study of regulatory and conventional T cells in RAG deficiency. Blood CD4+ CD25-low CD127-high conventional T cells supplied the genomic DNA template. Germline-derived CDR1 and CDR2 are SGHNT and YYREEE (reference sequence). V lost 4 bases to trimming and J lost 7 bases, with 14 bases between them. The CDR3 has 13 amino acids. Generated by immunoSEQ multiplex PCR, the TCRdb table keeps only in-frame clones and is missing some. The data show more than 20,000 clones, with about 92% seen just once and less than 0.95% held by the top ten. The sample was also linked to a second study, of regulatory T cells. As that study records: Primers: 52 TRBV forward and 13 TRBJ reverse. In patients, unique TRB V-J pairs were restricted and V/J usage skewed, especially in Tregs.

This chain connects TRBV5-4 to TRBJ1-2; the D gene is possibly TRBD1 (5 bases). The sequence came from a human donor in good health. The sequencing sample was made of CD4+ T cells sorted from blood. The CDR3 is CASSSPTEFGYTF. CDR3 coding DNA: TGTGCCAGCAGCAGCCCGACAGAGTTTGGCTACACCTTC.